The 3 T cell receptor beta chains in this list originate from one sample, sequenced in a study of B cell selection in AIRE deficiency. Sorting defined conventional CD4 T cells as CD4+CD127+. Sequencing used immunoSEQ multiplex PCR; TCRdb keeps in-frame clones, though not all of them. The sample carries around 1,600 clones, 80% to 90% recorded once. The sequenced sample consisted of CD4+CD127+ conventional T cells sorted from PBMCs. Receptors were obtained from a human donor in good health.

The chain uses TRBV29-1 and TRBJ2-7, with TRBD1 identical over 7 bases. The junction had 10 bases not matched to a gene; V was cut back by 4 bases and J by 1 base. Germline V gives CDR1 SQVTM, CDR2 ANQGSEA. The CDR3 runs to 15 residues. The CDR3 nucleotides are TGCAGCGTTGCGCCAGGGGGAACCCCTTCCTACGAGCAGTACTTC. Translating it yields CSVAPGGTPSYEQYF.

The chain links TRBV5-1 to TRBJ1-2, with unresolved D. The CDR3 length is 15 residues. CDR1 is SGHRS and CDR2 is YFSETQ in the germline V gene. V lost 0 bases and J lost 1, with 10 bases in between. In DNA, the CDR3 is TGCGCCAGCAGCTTGGGACTGATAGATAACTATGGCTACACCTTC. Translated, it gives CASSLGLIDNYGYTF.

V gene TRBV13 combines with J gene TRBJ2-1; 7 positions match TRBD1. V was pared by 2 bases and J by 7 bases, with 5 bases of the junction left unmatched. The CDR3 contains 14 residues. CDR1 PRHDT and CDR2 FYEKMQ come from the germline V gene (reference sequence). CDR3 loop: CASSLFTGENEQFF. DNA for the CDR3: TGTGCCAGCAGCTTATTCACAGGGGAAAATGAGCAGTTCTTC.